This TCR beta chain came from a study of cytomegalovirus exposure and HLA in healthy donors. Study observations and caveats: A prior analysis recorded that most TCR beta V segments were productive about 90% or about 30% of the time.

The V and J ends lost 11 bases and 5 bases respectively, with 21 bases between them. The CDR3 sequence is 14 residues long. CDR1 SGHTA and CDR2 FQGNSA come from the germline V gene. The PCR employed 60 Vbeta primers together with 13 Jbeta primers. Using immunoSEQ multiplex PCR, the repertoire was profiled, and TCRdb retains in-frame clones only, with some absent. The sample lists hundreds of thousands of clones; around 80% were seen once. Turning to this clone: No antigen is known for it.

This chain links TRBV7-2 with TRBJ2-5; TRBD2 might be the D (6 bases). The receptor was isolated from a male donor in good health and CMV-seronegative. Sequenced input: PBMCs. The CDR3 DNA sequence: TGTGCCTCCCGCTTGAAGGGAGGAGGGGAGACCCAGTACTTC. Residues: CASRLKGGGETQYF.